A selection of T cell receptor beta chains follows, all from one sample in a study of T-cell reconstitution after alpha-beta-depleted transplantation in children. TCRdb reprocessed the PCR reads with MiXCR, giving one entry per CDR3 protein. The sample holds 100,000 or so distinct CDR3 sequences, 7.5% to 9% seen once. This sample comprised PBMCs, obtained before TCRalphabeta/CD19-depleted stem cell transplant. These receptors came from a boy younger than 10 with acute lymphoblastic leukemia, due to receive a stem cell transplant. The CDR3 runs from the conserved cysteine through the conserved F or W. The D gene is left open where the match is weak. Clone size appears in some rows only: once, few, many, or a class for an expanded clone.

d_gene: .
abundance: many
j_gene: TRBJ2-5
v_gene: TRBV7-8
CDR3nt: TGTGCCAGCAGCTTAGAGTTAGGGAGCGAGACCCAGTACTTC
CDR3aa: CASSLELGSETQYF

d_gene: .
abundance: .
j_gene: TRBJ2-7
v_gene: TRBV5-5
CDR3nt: TGTGCCAGCAGCCGAACAGGGTTTCGACACTACGAGCAGTACTTC
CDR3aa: CASSRTGFRHYEQYF

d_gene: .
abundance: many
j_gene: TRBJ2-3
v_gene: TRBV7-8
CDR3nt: TGTGCCAGCAGCTTAGGTCAGTGGGGGGGCCGTGGCACAGATACGCAGTATTTT
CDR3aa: CASSLGQWGGRGTDTQYF

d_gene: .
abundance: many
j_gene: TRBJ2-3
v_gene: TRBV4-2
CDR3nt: TGTGCCAGCAGCAAAGCCGGGGTGGATACGCAGTATTTT
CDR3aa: CASSKAGVDTQYF

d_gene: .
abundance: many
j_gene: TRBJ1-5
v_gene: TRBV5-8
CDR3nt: TGTGCCAGCGGGTGGTGGGGAAGCAATCAGCCCCAGCATTTT
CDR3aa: CASGWWGSNQPQHF

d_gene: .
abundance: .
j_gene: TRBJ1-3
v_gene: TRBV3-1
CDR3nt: TGTGCCAGCAGCCAAGATCCCACGGACTCTGGAAACACCATATATTTT
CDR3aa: CASSQDPTDSGNTIYF

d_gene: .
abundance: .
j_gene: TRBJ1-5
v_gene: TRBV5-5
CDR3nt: TGTGCCAGCAGCTTGGATGCAGGGCGGGAGTCGCCCCAGCATTTT
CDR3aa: CASSLDAGRESPQHF

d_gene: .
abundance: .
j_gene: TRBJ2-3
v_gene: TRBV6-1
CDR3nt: TGTGCCAGCAGCCCAAGGGATTGGGGCACAGATACGCAGTATTTT
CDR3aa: CASSPRDWGTDTQYF

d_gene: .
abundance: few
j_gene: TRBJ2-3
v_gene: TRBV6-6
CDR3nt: TGTGCCAGCGGTCCAGGAGGAGCCGGCACAGATACGCAGTATTTT
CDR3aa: CASGPGGAGTDTQYF

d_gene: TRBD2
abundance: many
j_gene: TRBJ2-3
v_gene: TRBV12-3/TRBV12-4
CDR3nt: TGTGCCAGCAGTGCGGGGGGGCCCCTCCTAAGGGATACGCAGTATTTT
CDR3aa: CASSAGGPLLRDTQYF

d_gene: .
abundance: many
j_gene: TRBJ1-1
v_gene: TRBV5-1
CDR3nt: TGCGCCAGCAGCTTGGTGACAGCGGGGAACACTGAAGCTTTCTTT
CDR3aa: CASSLVTAGNTEAFF

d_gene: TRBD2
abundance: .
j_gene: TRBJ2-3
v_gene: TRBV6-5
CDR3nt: TGTGCCAGCAGTTACGCGGGGGAGATGGATACGCAGTATTTT
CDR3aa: CASSYAGEMDTQYF

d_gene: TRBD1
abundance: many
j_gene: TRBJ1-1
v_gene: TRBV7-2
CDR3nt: TGTGCCAGCAGCCTTACAGGGGTGAGCACTGAAGCTTTCTTT
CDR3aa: CASSLTGVSTEAFF

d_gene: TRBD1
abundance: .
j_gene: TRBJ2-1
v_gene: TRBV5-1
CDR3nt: TGCGCCAGCCCCCTTAGGGGGCGTTACAATGAGCAGTTCTTC
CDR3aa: CASPLRGRYNEQFF

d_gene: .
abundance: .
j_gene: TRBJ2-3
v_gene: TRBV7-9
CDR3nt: TGTGCCAGCAGCCCTGTATCAGATACGCAGTATTTT
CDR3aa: CASSPVSDTQYF

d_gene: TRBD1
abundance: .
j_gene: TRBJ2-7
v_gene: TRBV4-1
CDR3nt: TGCGCCAGCAGCCAAGGGGACGCAAAACAGGGGGCGTACGAGCAGTACTTC
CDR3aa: CASSQGDAKQGAYEQYF

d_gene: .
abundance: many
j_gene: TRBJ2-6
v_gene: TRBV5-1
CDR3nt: TGCGCCAGCAGCGGGGAGGCTGGGGCCAACGTCCTGACTTTC
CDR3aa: CASSGEAGANVLTF

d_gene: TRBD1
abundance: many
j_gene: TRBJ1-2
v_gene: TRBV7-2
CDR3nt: TGTGCCAGCAGCTTATATATGGGACAGTCCAACTATGGCTACACCTTC
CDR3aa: CASSLYMGQSNYGYTF

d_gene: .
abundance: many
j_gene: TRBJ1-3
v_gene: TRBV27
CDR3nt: TGTGCCAGCAGTAGCCGGGACGGCGACTCTGGAAACACCATATATTTT
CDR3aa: CASSSRDGDSGNTIYF

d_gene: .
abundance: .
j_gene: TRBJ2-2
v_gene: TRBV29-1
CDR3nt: TGCAGCGCCTATGGTAGCAGGAACACCGGGGAGCTGTTTTTT
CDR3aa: CSAYGSRNTGELFF

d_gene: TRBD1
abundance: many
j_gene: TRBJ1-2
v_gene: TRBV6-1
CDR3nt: TGTGCCAGCAACCAGGGACAGGGCCTTTTTCTTACCTTC
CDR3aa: CASNQGQGLFLTF

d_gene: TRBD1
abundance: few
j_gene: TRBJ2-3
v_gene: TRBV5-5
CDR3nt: TGTGCCAGCAGCCCAGGTACAGGGGGGTACACAGATACGCAGTATTTT
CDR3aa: CASSPGTGGYTDTQYF

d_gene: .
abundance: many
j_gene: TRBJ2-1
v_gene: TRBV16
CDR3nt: TGTGCCAGCAGCCAGTACTCCAATGAGCAGTTCTTC
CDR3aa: CASSQYSNEQFF

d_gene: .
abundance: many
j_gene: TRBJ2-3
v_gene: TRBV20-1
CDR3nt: TGCAGTGCTGGGGGTCCGGGGACCGATACGCAGTATTTT
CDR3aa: CSAGGPGTDTQYF

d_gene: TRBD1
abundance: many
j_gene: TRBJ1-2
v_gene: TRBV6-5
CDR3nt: TGTGCCAGCAGTTACTCGGACAGGGGACGGAGCTACACCTTC
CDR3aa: CASSYSDRGRSYTF

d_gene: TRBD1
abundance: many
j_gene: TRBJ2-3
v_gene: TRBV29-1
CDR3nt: TGCAGCGTCGCTGCCCAGGGGGCGGAGGATACGCAGTATTTT
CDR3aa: CSVAAQGAEDTQYF

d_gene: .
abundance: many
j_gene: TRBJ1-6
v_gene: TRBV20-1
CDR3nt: TGCAGTGCTGGGGGCCCCCGGGGGGCAAATTCACCCCTCCACTTT
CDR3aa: CSAGGPRGANSPLHF

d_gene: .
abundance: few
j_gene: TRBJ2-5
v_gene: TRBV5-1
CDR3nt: TGCGCCAGCAGCTTGGGGGGTATCCAGTACTTC
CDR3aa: CASSLGGIQYF

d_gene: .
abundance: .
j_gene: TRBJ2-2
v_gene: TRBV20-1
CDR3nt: TGCAGTGCAGTGGGATCTCGGAACACCTGGGAGCTGTTTTTT
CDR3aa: CSAVGSRNTWELFF

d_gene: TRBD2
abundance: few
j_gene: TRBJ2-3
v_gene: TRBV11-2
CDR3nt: TGTGCCAGCAGCTGGTGGACCGGGACTAGCGGGGGGCCTCGTCGGTATACGCAGTATTTT
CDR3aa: CASSWWTGTSGGPRRYTQYF

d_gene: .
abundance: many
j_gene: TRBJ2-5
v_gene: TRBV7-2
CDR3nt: TGTGCCAGCAGGCAGGCCGGGGGACAAGAGACCCAGTACTTC
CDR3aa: CASRQAGGQETQYF

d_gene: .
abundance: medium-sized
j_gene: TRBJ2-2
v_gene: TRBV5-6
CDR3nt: TGTGCCAGCAGCTTGATCACTAGCAGGACCGGGGAGCTGTTTTTT
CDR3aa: CASSLITSRTGELFF

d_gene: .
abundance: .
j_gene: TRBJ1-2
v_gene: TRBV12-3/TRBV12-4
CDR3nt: TGTGCCAGCAGCCCTCCCCCTATGAATGGCTACACCTTC
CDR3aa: CASSPPPMNGYTF

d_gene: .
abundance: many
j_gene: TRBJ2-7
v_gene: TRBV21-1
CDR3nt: TGTGCCAGCAGCAAAGTGAGCGGTTTTAACTACGAGCAGTACTTC
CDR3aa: CASSKVSGFNYEQYF

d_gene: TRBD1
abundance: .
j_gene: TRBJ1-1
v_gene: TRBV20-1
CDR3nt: TGCAGTGCTAGCCGGACAGGGGCAGAGGGAGCTTTCTTT
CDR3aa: CSASRTGAEGAFF

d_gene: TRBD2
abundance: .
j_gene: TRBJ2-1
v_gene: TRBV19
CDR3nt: TGTGCCAGTACAATAGCAGCGGGACCTACCGATGAGCAGTTCTTC
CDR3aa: CASTIAAGPTDEQFF

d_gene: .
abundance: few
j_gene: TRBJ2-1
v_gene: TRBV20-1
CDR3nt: TGCAGTGCCCAGACCGGCCCAGAGAATGAGCAGTTCTTC
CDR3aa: CSAQTGPENEQFF

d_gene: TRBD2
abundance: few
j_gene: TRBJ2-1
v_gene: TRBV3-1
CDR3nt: TGTGCCAGCAGCCAAGGCACCTCCACTAGCGGGTACTACTACAATGAGCAGTTCTTC
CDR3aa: CASSQGTSTSGYYYNEQFF

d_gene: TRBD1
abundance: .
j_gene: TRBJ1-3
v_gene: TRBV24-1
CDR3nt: TGTGCCACCAGTGATCAGGACAGGGGAGGAAACACCATATATTTT
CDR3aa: CATSDQDRGGNTIYF

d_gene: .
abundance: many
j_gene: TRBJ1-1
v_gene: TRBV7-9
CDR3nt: TGTGCCAGCAGCCCCGGACAGCTAAGGAGCACTGAAGCTTTCTTT
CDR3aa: CASSPGQLRSTEAFF

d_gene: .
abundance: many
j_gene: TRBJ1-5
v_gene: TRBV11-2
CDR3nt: TGTGCCAGCAGCCCCAGTTCCTATAGCAATCAGCCCCAGCATTTT
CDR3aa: CASSPSSYSNQPQHF

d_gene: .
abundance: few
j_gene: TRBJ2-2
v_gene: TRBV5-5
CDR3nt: TGTGCCAGCAGCTTGGGACTCCCCCCAACCGGGGAGCTGTTTTTT
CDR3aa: CASSLGLPPTGELFF

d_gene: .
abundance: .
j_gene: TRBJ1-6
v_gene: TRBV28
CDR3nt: TGTGCCAGCAGGCCTAATGTGGGGGCTTGGAATTCACCCCTCCACTTT
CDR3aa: CASRPNVGAWNSPLHF

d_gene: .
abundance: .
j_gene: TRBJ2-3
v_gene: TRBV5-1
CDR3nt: TGCGCCAGCAGCTTGGAGATGCGAGGCACAGATACGCAGTATTTT
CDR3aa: CASSLEMRGTDTQYF

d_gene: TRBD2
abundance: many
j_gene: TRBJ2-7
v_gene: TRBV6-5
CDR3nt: TGTGCCAGCAGTTACGGAAGCGGGGGGCCTCACGAGCAGTACTTC
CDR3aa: CASSYGSGGPHEQYF

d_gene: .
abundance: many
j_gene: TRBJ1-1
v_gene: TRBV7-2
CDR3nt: TGTGCCAGCAGCTTAGGAGGGTTAGGAACGAACACTGAAGCTTTCTTT
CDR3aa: CASSLGGLGTNTEAFF

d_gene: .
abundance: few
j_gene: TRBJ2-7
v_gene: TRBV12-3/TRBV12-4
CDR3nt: TGTGCCAGCACCGTAGCCAGGGTTGGAGACGAGCAGTACTTC
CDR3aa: CASTVARVGDEQYF

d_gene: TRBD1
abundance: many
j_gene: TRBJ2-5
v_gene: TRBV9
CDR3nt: TGTGCCAGCAGCGTAGGGACAGGGGGCTTGGAGACCCAGTACTTC
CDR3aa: CASSVGTGGLETQYF

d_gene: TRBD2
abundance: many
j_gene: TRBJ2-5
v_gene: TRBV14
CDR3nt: TGTGCCAGCAGCCTCCGACTAGCGTTCCAAGAGACCCAGTACTTC
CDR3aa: CASSLRLAFQETQYF

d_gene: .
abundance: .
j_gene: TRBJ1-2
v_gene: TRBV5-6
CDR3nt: TGTGCCAGCAGCGGGGACGGGCTACGCTATGGCTACACCTTC
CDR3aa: CASSGDGLRYGYTF

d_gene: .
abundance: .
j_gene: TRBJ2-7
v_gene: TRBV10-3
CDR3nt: TGTGCCACCCACTCGGACGGCTACGAGCAGTACTTC
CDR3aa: CATHSDGYEQYF

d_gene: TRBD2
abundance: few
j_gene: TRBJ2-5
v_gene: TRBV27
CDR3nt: TGTGCCAGCACTCCTCAGACTAGCGTAGTGGAGACCCAGTACTTC
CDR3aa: CASTPQTSVVETQYF

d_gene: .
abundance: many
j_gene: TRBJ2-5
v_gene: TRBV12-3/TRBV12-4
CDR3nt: TGTGCCAGCAGTGCGGACAGCCAAGAGACCCAGTACTTC
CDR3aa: CASSADSQETQYF

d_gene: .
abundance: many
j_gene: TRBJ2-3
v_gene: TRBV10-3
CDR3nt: TGTGCCATCGGAGGACAGAGCACAGATACGCAGTATTTT
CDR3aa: CAIGGQSTDTQYF

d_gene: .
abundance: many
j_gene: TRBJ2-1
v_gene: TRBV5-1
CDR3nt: TGCGCCAGCAGGCTTATTTCCGAGTACAATGAGCAGTTCTTC
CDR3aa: CASRLISEYNEQFF

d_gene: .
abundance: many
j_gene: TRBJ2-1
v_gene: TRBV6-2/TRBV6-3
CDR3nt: TGTGCCAGCAGTGAACGACAGGTCTCCTACAATGAGCAGTTCTTC
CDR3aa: CASSERQVSYNEQFF

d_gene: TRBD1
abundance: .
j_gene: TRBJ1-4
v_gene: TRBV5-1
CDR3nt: TGCGCCAGCAGCTCGGGACAGGGTAGGGAAAAACTGTTTTTT
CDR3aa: CASSSGQGREKLFF

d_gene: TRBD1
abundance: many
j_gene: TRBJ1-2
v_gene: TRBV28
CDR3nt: TGTGCCAGCAGTGGACAGGGGAGCCATGGCTACACCTTC
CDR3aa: CASSGQGSHGYTF

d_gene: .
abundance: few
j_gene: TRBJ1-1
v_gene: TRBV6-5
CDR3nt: TGTGCCAGCATCGGAGTGGGGGCAGGGTTTGGGGACACTGAAGCTTTCTTT
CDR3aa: CASIGVGAGFGDTEAFF

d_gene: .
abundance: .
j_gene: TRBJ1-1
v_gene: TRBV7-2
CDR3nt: TGTGCCAGCCGCCGGGCAGGACCGAACACTGAAGCTTTCTTT
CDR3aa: CASRRAGPNTEAFF